Below, 17 T cell receptor beta chains from the same sample are listed, as sequenced in a study of PD-1 blockade in classical Hodgkin lymphoma. The repertoire was sequenced with immunoSEQ multiplex PCR; TCRdb's copy has only in-frame clones and lacks some. Of about 23,000 clones listed, roughly 90% are singletons. Time point noted: cycle 4 day 1 (C4D1), after more than five weeks of nivolumab. Each and every patient relapsed after autologous stem cell transplantation, and patients got differing brentuximab vedotin exposure. Sample: peripheral blood mononuclear cells (PBMCs), taken before the fourth cycle of nivolumab. These receptors came from a human donor with classical Hodgkin lymphoma.

J is TRBJ2-7 and V is TRBV6-6, with D perhaps TRBD2 (6 bases). V lost 4 bases to trimming and J lost 12 bases, with 16 bases between them. The CDR3 sequence is 12 residues long. Germline assignment: CDR1 MNHNY and CDR2 SVGAGI (reference sequence). CDR3 coding DNA: TGTGCCAGCAGTTCCCGGGACTGGAATCGGTACTTC. Translation: CASSSRDWNRYF.

CDR3 residues: CASTLAGTDTQYF. The CDR3, as DNA: TGTGCCAGCACCCTAGCGGGGACAGATACGCAGTATTTT. This chain joins TRBV6-5 and TRBJ2-3, with 9 bases matching TRBD2. V trimming: 7 bases; J trimming: 3 bases; junction bases outside the gene matches: 2. The V gene's germline CDR1 is MNHEY and CDR2 SVGAGI. The CDR3 extends over 13 amino acids.

The V and J genes are TRBV19 and TRBJ1-5; D remains unclear. Looked up from germline, CDR1 is LNHDA and CDR2 is SQIVND (reference sequence). Trimming pared 4 bases from V and 3 bases from J, leaving 22 bases between. The CDR3 runs 18 residues. The CDR3 reads CASSRFLAGHNLNQPQHF. In DNA form, the CDR3 reads TGTGCCAGTAGTAGGTTCCTGGCAGGCCACAACCTCAATCAGCCCCAGCATTTT.

This chain links TRBV27 with TRBJ1-1; 8 bases map to TRBD1. This CDR3 comprises 16 residues. Germline CDR1 MNHEY, CDR2 SMNVEV (reference sequence). The V and J ends lost 4 bases and 2 bases, in that order; junction bases with no gene match: 9. Here the CDR3 DNA reads TGTGCCAGCAGTTCAGGACAGGGACTTCCTAACACTGAAGCTTTCTTT. The encoded protein is CASSSGQGLPNTEAFF.

The chain joins TRBV27 to TRBJ2-3, with D tentatively TRBD2 (5 bases). Trimming cost V 3 bases and J 2 bases, with 12 bases left between them. The CDR3 contains 15 residues. Germline CDR1 MNHEY, CDR2 SMNVEV (reference sequence). The CDR3 loop reads CASSFGIRLTDTQYF. CDR3 nucleotides: TGTGCCAGCAGTTTCGGGATTCGACTCACAGATACGCAGTATTTT.

This clone was seen just once. The rearrangement joins TRBV5-6 to TRBJ2-1; perhaps TRBD2 as D (5 bases). The CDR3 length is 18 residues. V was trimmed by 0 bases and J by 0 bases, leaving 16 bases between them. In germline, CDR1 is SGHDT, CDR2 YYEEEE. CDR3 DNA: TGTGCCAGCAGCTTGGTTTCGGCGGGCTTATCCTCCTACAATGAGCAGTTCTTC. It codes for CASSLVSAGLSSYNEQFF.

The chain employs TRBV30 and TRBJ1-2; no firm D call. The CDR3 is 12 amino acids. The V end lost 4 bases, the J end lost 10 bases, and 16 bases lay between the germline ends. Germline CDR1 GTSNPN, CDR2 SVGIG (reference sequence). The CDR3 DNA is TGTGCCTGGAATTTCTGGGATCGGCCCTACACCTTC. This encodes CAWNFWDRPYTF.

The rearrangement uses TRBV2 and TRBJ2-7, with D possibly being TRBD2 (5 bases). There are 14 residues in the CDR3. V was trimmed by 8 bases and J by 7 bases, leaving 21 bases between them. Germline-derived CDR1 and CDR2 are SNHLY and FYNNEI. CDR3 DNA: TGTGCCAGCTTACCGATGGGGAGTTGGCAAGAGCAGTACTTC. Encoded protein: CASLPMGSWQEQYF.

This clone was observed a handful of times. The rearrangement uses TRBV19 and TRBJ2-5; TRBD1 matches 8 bases. This CDR3 spans 14 amino acids. Germline lookup yields CDR1 LNHDA and CDR2 SQIVND (reference sequence). The junction had 3 bases not matched to a gene; V was cut back by 5 bases and J by 1 base. The CDR3 region has the DNA TGTGCCAGTAGTGCTACAGGGGGCCAAGAGACCCAGTACTTC. Protein: CASSATGGQETQYF.

The chain combines TRBV21-1 with TRBJ2-5; TRBD2, the D gene given by the table, was not confirmed from the DNA. TRBV21-1 is shown as a pseudogene. This CDR3 contains 13 residues. CDR3 bases: TGTGCCAGCAGCAAAGTTGAGGCGGAGACCCAGTACTTC. The encoded protein is CASSKVEAETQYF.

The chain employs TRBV5-1 and TRBJ2-5, with 11 bases fitting TRBD2. The CDR3 is made up of 14 amino acids. V shed 4 bases and J 3 bases; nucleotides not matched to a gene: 2. CDR1 SGHRS and CDR2 YFSETQ come from the germline V gene. The CDR3 sequence: CASSQLAGEETQYF. In nucleotides, the CDR3 is TGCGCCAGCAGCCAACTAGCGGGAGAAGAGACCCAGTACTTC. Full variable domain (missing parts from reference TRBV5-1 and TRBJ2-5): KAGVTQTPRYLIKTRGQQVTLSCSPISGHRSVSWYQQTPGQGLQFLFEYFSETQRNKGNFPGRFSGRQFSNSRSEMNVSTLELGDSALYLCASSQLAGEETQYFGPGTRLLVL.

The V and J genes are TRBV2 and TRBJ1-1, with 9 bases identical to TRBD1. The CDR3 consists of 13 residues. With 6 bases clipped from V and 5 bases from J, the junction kept 4 bases outside the gene matches. Germline lookup yields CDR1 SNHLY and CDR2 FYNNEI. The CDR3, as DNA: TGTGCCAGCAGCGGGACAGGGAGGACTGAAGCTTTCTTT. It is translated as CASSGTGRTEAFF. Full variable domain (outside the CDR3, taken from reference TRBV2 and TRBJ1-1): EPEVTQTPSHQVTQMGQEVILRCVPISNHLYFYWYRQILGQKVEFLVSFYNNEISEKSEIFDDQFSVERPDGSNFTLKIRSTKLEDSAMYFCASSGTGRTEAFFGQGTRLTVV.

In DNA form, the CDR3 reads TGTGCCAGCTCACAAAGGGACATTAACACTGAAGCTTTCTTT. It codes for CASSQRDINTEAFF. This sequence joins TRBV18 and TRBJ1-1, with D possibly TRBD1 on 6 matching bases. This CDR3 is 14 amino acids long. V was pared by 4 bases and J by 2 bases, with 11 bases between. The germline CDR1 and CDR2 sequences are KGHSH and LQKENI.

The chain employs TRBV2 and TRBJ1-1; 10 bases agree with TRBD1. The CDR3 loop spans 16 amino acids. Trimming removed 8 bases from V and 6 bases from J; junction bases left unmatched: 15. Germline V gene lookup returns CDR1 SNHLY and CDR2 FYNNEI. The CDR3 DNA is TGTGCCAGCCCTATGACAGGGGGCGCGGGTTTCGCTGAAGCTTTCTTT. Translating it yields CASPMTGGAGFAEAFF. Full variable domain (remainder filled in from reference TRBV2 and TRBJ1-1): EPEVTQTPSHQVTQMGQEVILRCVPISNHLYFYWYRQILGQKVEFLVSFYNNEISEKSEIFDDQFSVERPDGSNFTLKIRSTKLEDSAMYFCASPMTGGAGFAEAFFGQGTRLTVV.

The chain combines TRBV7-7 with TRBJ2-3; 11 bases align to TRBD2. The length of the CDR3 is 15 residues. CDR1 and CDR2 from the germline V gene are SSHAT and FNYEAQ (reference sequence). Trimming cost V 5 bases and J 1 base; bases outside gene matches: 2. This CDR3 is CASSTLAGGTDTQYF. CDR3 DNA sequence: TGTGCCAGCAGCACACTAGCGGGAGGCACAGATACGCAGTATTTT. Full variable domain (missing parts from reference TRBV7-7 and TRBJ2-3): GAGVSQSPRYKVTKRGQDVTLRCDPISSHATLYWYQQALGQGPEFLTYFNYEAQPDKSGLPSDRFSAERPEGSISTLTIQRTEQRDSAMYRCASSTLAGGTDTQYFGPGTRLTVL.

The sample holds a few counts of this clone. The chain combines TRBV19 with TRBJ2-7; D assignment may be TRBD1 or TRBD2 (6 bases each). The CDR3 runs 13 residues. The germline V gene has CDR1 LNHDA and CDR2 SQIVND (reference sequence). Trimming took 3 bases from V and 3 from J, leaving 9 bases between them. This chain's CDR3 is CASSMGGGYEQYF. CDR3 sequence (DNA): TGTGCCAGTAGTATGGGGGGCGGCTACGAGCAGTACTTC.

This chain joins TRBV14 and TRBJ2-3, with 7 bases that match TRBD2. Germline trimming cut 6 bases from V and 7 bases from J; bases unmatched to any gene: 13. Germline CDR1 reads SGHDN; CDR2 reads FVKESK. The CDR3 contains 15 residues. In DNA form, the CDR3 reads TGTGCCAGCAGTTCCTGGACTAGTGGTTCCTATACGCAGTATTTT. This gives the protein CASSSWTSGSYTQYF.